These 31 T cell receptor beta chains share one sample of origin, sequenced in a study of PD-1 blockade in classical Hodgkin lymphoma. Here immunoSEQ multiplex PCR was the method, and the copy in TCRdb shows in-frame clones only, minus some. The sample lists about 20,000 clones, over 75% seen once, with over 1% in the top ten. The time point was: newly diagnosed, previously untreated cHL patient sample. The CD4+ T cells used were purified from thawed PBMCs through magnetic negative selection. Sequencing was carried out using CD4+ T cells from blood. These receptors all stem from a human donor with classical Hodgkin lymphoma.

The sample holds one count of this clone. The CDR3 protein is CASSFRQGAGGYTF. The CDR3 bases are TGTGCCAGCAGCTTCCGACAGGGGGCGGGTGGCTACACCTTC. The rearrangement uses TRBV5-6 and TRBJ1-2; 10 bases map to TRBD1. This CDR3 has 14 amino acids. V shed 2 bases, J shed 7 bases, and the junction held 5 bases outside the gene matches. Germline V gives CDR1 SGHDT, CDR2 YYEEEE.

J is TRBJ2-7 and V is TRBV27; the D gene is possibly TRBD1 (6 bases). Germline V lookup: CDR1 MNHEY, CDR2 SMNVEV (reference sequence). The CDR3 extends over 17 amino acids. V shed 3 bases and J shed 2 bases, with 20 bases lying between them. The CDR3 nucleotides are TGTGCCAGCAGTTTTCTGCTTGTGGGGCAGGGGCCCTACGAGCAGTACTTC. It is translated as CASSFLLVGQGPYEQYF.

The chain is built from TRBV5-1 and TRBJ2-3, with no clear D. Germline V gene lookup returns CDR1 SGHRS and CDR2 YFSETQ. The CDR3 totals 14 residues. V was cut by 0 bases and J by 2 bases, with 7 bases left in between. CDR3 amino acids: CASSLVWVTDTQYF. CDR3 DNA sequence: TGCGCCAGCAGCTTGGTATGGGTCACAGATACGCAGTATTTT.

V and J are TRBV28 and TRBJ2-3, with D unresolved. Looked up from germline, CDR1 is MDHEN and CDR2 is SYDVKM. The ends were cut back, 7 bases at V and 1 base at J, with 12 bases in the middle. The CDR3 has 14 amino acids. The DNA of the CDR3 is TGTGCCAGCACCCACGGAAGTGGCACAGATACGCAGTATTTT. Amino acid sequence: CASTHGSGTDTQYF.

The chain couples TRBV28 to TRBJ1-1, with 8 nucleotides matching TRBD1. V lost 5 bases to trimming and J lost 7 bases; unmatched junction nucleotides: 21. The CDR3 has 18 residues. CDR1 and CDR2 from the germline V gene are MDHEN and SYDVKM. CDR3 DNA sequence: TGTGCCAGCAGTCCCGCCGGACAGGGAAACGGCCGGGATGGTGAAGCTTTCTTT. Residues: CASSPAGQGNGRDGEAFF.

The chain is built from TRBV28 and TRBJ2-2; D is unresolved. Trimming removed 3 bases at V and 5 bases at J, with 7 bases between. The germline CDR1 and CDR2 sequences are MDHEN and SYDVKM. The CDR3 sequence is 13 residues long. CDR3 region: CASSFRVTGELFF. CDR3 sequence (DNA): TGTGCCAGCAGTTTTCGGGTAACCGGGGAGCTGTTTTTT.

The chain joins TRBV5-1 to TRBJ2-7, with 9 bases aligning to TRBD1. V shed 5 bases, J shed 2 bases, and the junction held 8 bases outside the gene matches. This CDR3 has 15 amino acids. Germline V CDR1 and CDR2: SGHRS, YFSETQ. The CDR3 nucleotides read TGCGCCAGCAGAGTTAGGACAGGGGTAACCTACGAGCAGTACTTC. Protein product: CASRVRTGVTYEQYF.

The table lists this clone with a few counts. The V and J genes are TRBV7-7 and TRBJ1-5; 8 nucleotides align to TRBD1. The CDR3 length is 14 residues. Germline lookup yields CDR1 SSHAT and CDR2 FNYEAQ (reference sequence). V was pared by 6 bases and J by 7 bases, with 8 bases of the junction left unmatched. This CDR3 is CASRPQGAGQPQHF. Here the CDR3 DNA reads TGTGCCAGCAGACCCCAGGGGGCAGGGCAGCCCCAGCATTTT. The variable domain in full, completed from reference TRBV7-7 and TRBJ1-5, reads GAGVSQSPRYKVTKRGQDVTLRCDPISSHATLYWYQQALGQGPEFLTYFNYEAQPDKSGLPSDRFSAERPEGSISTLTIQRTEQRDSAMYRCASRPQGAGQPQHFGDGTRLSIL.

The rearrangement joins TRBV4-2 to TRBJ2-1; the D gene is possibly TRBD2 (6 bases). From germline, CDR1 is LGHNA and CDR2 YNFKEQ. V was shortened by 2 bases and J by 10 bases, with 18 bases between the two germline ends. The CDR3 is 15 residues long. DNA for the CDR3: TGTGCCAGCAGCCAAATGGGGAGTGGGGCGGGAGAGCAGTTCTTC. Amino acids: CASSQMGSGAGEQFF.

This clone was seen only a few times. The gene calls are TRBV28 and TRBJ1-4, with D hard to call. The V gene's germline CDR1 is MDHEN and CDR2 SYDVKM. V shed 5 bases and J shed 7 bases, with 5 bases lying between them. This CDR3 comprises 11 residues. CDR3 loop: CASSRSEKLFF. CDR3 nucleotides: TGTGCCAGCAGTCGCAGTGAAAAACTGTTTTTT.

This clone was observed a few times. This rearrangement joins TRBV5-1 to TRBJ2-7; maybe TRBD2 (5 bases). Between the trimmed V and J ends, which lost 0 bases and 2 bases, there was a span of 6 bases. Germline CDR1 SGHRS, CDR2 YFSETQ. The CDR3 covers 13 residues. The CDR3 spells CASSLGEPYEQYF. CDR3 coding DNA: TGCGCCAGCAGCTTGGGGGAGCCCTACGAGCAGTACTTC.

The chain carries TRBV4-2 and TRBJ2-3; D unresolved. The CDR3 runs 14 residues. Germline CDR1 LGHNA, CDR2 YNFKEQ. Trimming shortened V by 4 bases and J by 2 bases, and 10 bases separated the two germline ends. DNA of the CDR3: TGTGCCAGCAGCCCGGTTACAAACACAGATACGCAGTATTTT. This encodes CASSPVTNTDTQYF.

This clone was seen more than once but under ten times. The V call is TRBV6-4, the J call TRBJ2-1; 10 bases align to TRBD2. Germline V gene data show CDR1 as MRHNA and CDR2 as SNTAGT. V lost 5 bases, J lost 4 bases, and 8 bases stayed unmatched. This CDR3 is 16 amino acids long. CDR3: CASSPLAGTPYNEQFF. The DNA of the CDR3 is TGTGCCAGCAGTCCACTAGCGGGAACACCTTACAATGAGCAGTTCTTC.

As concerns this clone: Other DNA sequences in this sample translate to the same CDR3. For the CDR3, the DNA is TGTGCCAGCAGTGAATCTGGCGGTCGGGAGCAGTACTTC. Amino acids: CASSESGGREQYF. The gene calls are TRBV25-1 and TRBJ2-7; D is unclear. From germline, CDR1 is MGHDK and CDR2 SYGVNS. The V end lost 1 base, the J end lost 7 bases, and 11 bases lay between the germline ends. This CDR3 spans 13 amino acids.

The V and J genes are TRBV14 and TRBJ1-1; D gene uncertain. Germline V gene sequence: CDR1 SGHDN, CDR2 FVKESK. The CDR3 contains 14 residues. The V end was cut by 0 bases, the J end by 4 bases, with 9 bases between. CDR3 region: CASSQDLGITEAFF. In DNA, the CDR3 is TGTGCCAGCAGCCAAGATTTGGGGATCACTGAAGCTTTCTTT.

The CDR3 is CASSYLGLDYEQYF. Written as DNA, the CDR3 is TGTGCCAGCAGTTATTTGGGACTGGACTACGAGCAGTACTTC. The chain is built from TRBV6-6 and TRBJ2-7; perhaps TRBD2 as D (6 bases). Trimming stripped 3 bases from V and 3 bases from J, with 12 bases between. Germline CDR1 and CDR2: MNHNY and SVGAGI (reference sequence). The CDR3 contains 14 residues.

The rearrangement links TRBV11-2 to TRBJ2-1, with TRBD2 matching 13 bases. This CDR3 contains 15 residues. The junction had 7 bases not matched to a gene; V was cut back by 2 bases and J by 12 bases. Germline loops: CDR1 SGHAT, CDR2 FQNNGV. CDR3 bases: TGTGCCAGCAGCTTACGGACTAGCGGGAGAGCCCGGCAGTTCTTC. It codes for CASSLRTSGRARQFF. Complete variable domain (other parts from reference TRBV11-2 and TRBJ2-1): EAGVAQSPRYKIIEKRQSVAFWCNPISGHATLYWYQQILGQGPKLLIQFQNNGVVDDSQLPKDRFSAERLKGVDSTLKIQPAKLEDSAVYLCASSLRTSGRARQFFGPGTRLTVL.

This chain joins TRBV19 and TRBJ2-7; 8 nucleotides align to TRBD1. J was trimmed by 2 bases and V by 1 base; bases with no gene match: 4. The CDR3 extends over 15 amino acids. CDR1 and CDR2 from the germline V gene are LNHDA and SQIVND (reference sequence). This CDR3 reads CASSIVGQGTYEQYF. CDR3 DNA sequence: TGTGCCAGTAGTATAGTCGGACAGGGAACCTACGAGCAGTACTTC.

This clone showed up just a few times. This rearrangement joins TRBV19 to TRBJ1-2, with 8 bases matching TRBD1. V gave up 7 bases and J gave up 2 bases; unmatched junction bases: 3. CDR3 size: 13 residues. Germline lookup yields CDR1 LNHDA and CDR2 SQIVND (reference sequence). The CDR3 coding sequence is TGTGCCAGTAAAGCAGGGGGCAACTATGGCTACACCTTC. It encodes CASKAGGNYGYTF. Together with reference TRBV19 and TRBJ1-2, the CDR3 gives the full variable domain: DGGITQSPKYLFRKEGQNVTLSCEQNLNHDAMYWYRQDPGQGLRLIYYSQIVNDFQKGDIAEGYSVSREKKESFPLTVTSAQKNPTAFYLCASKAGGNYGYTFGSGTRLTVV.

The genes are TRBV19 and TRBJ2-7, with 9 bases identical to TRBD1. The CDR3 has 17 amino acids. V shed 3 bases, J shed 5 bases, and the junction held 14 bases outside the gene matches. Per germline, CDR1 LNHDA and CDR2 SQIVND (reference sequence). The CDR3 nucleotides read TGTGCCAGTAGTATCGGAGCGCCGGGACAGGGTGTCCACGAGCAGTACTTC. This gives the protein CASSIGAPGQGVHEQYF.

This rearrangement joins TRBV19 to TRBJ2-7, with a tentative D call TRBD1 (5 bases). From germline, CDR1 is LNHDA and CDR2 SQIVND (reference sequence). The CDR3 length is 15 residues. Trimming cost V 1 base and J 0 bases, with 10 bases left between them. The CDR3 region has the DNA TGTGCCAGTAGTATAGGACAGCCTATCTCCTACGAGCAGTACTTC. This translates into CASSIGQPISYEQYF. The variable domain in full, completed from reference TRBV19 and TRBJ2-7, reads DGGITQSPKYLFRKEGQNVTLSCEQNLNHDAMYWYRQDPGQGLRLIYYSQIVNDFQKGDIAEGYSVSREKKESFPLTVTSAQKNPTAFYLCASSIGQPISYEQYFGPGTRLTVT.

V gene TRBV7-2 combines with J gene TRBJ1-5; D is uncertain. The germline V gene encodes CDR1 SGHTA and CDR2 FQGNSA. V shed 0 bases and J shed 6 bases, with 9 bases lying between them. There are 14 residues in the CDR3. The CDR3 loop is CASSLASGSQPQHF. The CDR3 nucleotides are TGTGCCAGCAGCTTAGCGTCGGGGAGTCAGCCCCAGCATTTT.

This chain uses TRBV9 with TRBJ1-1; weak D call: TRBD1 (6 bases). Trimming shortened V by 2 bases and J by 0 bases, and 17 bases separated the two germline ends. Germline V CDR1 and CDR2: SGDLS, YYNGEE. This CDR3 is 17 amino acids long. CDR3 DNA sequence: TGTGCCAGCAGCGTTGGAACAGGGTCGGGCATGAACACTGAAGCTTTCTTT. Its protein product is CASSVGTGSGMNTEAFF. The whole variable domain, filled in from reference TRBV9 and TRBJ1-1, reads DSGVTQTPKHLITATGQRVTLRCSPRSGDLSVYWYQQSLDQGLQFLIQYYNGEERAKGNILERFSAQQFPDLHSELNLSSLELGDSALYFCASSVGTGSGMNTEAFFGQGTRLTVV.

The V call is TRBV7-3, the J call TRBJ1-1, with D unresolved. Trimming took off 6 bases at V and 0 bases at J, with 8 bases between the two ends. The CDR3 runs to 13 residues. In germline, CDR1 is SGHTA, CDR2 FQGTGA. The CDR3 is CASRNGLNTEAFF. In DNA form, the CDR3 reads TGTGCCAGCAGGAATGGGTTGAACACTGAAGCTTTCTTT.

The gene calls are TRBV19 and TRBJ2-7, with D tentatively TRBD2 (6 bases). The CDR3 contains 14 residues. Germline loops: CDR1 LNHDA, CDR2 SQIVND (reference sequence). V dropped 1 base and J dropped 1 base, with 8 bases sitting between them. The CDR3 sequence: CASSIAGESYEQYF. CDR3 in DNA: TGTGCCAGTAGTATAGCGGGGGAGTCCTACGAGCAGTACTTC.

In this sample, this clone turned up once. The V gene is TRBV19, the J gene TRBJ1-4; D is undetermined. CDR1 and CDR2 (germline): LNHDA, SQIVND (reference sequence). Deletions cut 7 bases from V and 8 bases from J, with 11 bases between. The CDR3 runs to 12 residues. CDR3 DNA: TGTGCCAGTAAGGGAACGGGAGAAAAACTGTTTTTT. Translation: CASKGTGEKLFF.

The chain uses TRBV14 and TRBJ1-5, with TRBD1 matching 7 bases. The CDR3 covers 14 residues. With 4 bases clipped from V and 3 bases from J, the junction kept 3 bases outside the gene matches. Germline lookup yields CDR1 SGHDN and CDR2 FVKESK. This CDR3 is CASSRQGYNQPQHF. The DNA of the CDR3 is TGTGCCAGCAGCCGACAGGGCTACAATCAGCCCCAGCATTTT.

Here the CDR3 reads CASSHSGGEQYF. In nucleotides, the CDR3 is TGTGCCAGCAGTCACTCGGGGGGCGAGCAGTACTTC. V usage is TRBV27 and J usage is TRBJ2-7; 7 bases line up with TRBD2. J gave up 6 bases and V 5 bases, and 4 bases lay outside the gene matches. The CDR3 is 12 amino acids. Per germline, CDR1 MNHEY and CDR2 SMNVEV (reference sequence).

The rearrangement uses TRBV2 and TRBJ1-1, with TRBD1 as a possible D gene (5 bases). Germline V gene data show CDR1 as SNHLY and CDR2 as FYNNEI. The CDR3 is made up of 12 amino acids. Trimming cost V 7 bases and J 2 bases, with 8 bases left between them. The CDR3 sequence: CASIGANTEAFF. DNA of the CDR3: TGTGCCAGCATCGGGGCCAACACTGAAGCTTTCTTT.

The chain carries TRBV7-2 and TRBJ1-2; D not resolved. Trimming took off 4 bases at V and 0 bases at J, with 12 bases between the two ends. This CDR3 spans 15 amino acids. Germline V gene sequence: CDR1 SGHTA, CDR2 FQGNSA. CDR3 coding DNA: TGTGCCAGCAGCTCCTCCAGCCGAGCTAACTATGGCTACACCTTC. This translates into CASSSSSRANYGYTF.

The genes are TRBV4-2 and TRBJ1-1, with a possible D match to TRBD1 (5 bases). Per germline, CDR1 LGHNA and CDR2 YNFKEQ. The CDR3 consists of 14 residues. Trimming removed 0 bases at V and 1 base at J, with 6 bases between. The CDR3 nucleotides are TGTGCCAGCAGCCAAGATGGGACGAACACTGAAGCTTTCTTT. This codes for CASSQDGTNTEAFF.